The 16 T cell receptor beta chains reported below all come from one sample, sequenced in a study of blood T cell repertoires in COVID-19. TCRdb's table, derived via immunoSEQ multiplex PCR, lists solely in-frame clones and lacks some. The data hold 180,000 or so clones, with 86% observed a single time. The sample consisted of peripheral blood. The source of these receptors is a young man with acute or convalescent COVID-19.

V is TRBV29-1 and J is TRBJ2-7, with D possibly TRBD2 on 6 matching bases. The CDR3 covers 11 residues. Germline V gives CDR1 SQVTM, CDR2 ANQGSEA. Trimming took 4 bases from V and 4 from J, leaving 8 bases between them. DNA of the CDR3: TGCAGCGTTGCCGGGACTTACGAGCAGTACTTC. Its translation: CSVAGTYEQYF.

The gene calls are TRBV30 and TRBJ1-2; 8 bases agree with TRBD1. The CDR3 loop spans 15 amino acids. Germline lookup yields CDR1 GTSNPN and CDR2 SVGIG (reference sequence). The trim removed 0 bases at V and 6 bases at J, leaving 9 bases unmatched. For the CDR3, the DNA is TGTGCCTGGAGTGTCTTAGGACAGGGAGGGAATGGCTACACCTTC. This translates into CAWSVLGQGGNGYTF.

The genes are TRBV6-1 and TRBJ2-7; D possibly corresponds to TRBD1 (5 bases). The V end lost 3 bases, the J end lost 0 bases, and 15 bases lay between the germline ends. The germline V gene has CDR1 MNHNS and CDR2 SASEGT. The CDR3 sequence is 16 residues long. DNA of the CDR3: TGTGCCAGCAGTGACTACAGGCAAACCTACTCCTACGAGCAGTACTTC. It specifies CASSDYRQTYSYEQYF.

The chain joins TRBV6-5 to TRBJ2-7, with 7 bases matching TRBD1. The germline gives CDR1 MNHEY, CDR2 SVGAGI. CDR3 length: 14 residues. The trim removed 6 bases at V and 2 bases at J, leaving 7 bases unmatched. The CDR3 nucleotides are TGTGCCAGCAGCACGGGACAGATGACCTACGAGCAGTACTTC. It specifies CASSTGQMTYEQYF.

The CDR3 reads CASQGRAGSYEQYV. CDR3 in DNA: TGTGCCAGCCAGGGCCGGGCAGGGTCCTACGAGCAGTACGTC. The genes are TRBV2 and TRBJ2-7, with TRBD1 as a possible D gene (5 bases). The CDR3 spans 14 residues. V lost 8 bases and J lost 1, with 15 bases in between. Germline CDR1 SNHLY, CDR2 FYNNEI.

The chain joins TRBV2 to TRBJ1-1; tentatively, D is TRBD1 (6 bases). Germline CDR1 SNHLY, CDR2 FYNNEI. The CDR3 length is 12 residues. The V and J ends lost 5 bases and 10 bases respectively, with 14 bases between them. The CDR3 nucleotides read TGTGCCAGCAGTCCACAGGGAAGACGAGCTTTCTTT. It codes for CASSPQGRRAFF.

CDR3 nucleotides: TGTGCCAGCAGCTTGGGACATGGCCAGGAAAAACTGTTTTTT. Protein product: CASSLGHGQEKLFF. J is TRBJ1-4 and V is TRBV5-6; D ambiguous. Germline lookup yields CDR1 SGHDT and CDR2 YYEEEE. Deletions cut 0 bases from V and 8 bases from J, with 11 bases between. The CDR3 totals 14 residues.

The chain carries TRBV7-3 and TRBJ1-2; 11 bases agree with TRBD1. The CDR3 consists of 15 residues. CDR1 and CDR2 (germline): SGHTA, FQGTGA. V shed 3 bases, J shed 8 bases, and the junction held 8 bases outside the gene matches. The CDR3 loop reads CASSLSGTGGGGYTF. CDR3 DNA sequence: TGTGCCAGCAGCTTGTCCGGGACAGGGGGAGGCGGCTACACCTTC.

The chain couples TRBV2 to TRBJ2-3; D is unclear. The CDR3 covers 13 residues. The V end lost 5 bases, the J end lost 0 bases, and 6 bases lay between the germline ends. CDR1 is SNHLY, CDR2 FYNNEI, per germline. The CDR3 DNA reads TGTGCCAGCAGTTTGGAGAGCACAGATACGCAGTATTTT. Translation: CASSLESTDTQYF.

The chain carries TRBV30 and TRBJ1-6; possibly TRBD1 for D (5 bases). CDR1 is GTSNPN, CDR2 SVGIG, per germline (reference sequence). The CDR3 runs to 12 residues. Trimming pared 5 bases from V and 11 bases from J, leaving 13 bases between. CDR3 DNA: TGTGCCTGGGACAGTGGAGGGACACCCCTCCACTTT. It yields the protein CAWDSGGTPLHF.

The V gene is TRBV12-3 or TRBV12-4, the J gene TRBJ1-1; no firm D call. This CDR3 has 13 residues. Trimming shortened V by 3 bases and J by 1 base, and 6 bases separated the two germline ends. The CDR3 bases are TGTGCCAGCAGTTTCCCAGAGAACACTGAAGCTTTCTTT. It encodes CASSFPENTEAFF.

The CDR3 nucleotides read TGTGCCAGCAGCCAAGCTAAAGTCGGGACAGGAAAGTATAATTCACCCCTCCACTTT. Translating gives CASSQAKVGTGKYNSPLHF. This rearrangement joins TRBV4-2 to TRBJ1-6, with 8 bases fitting TRBD1. This CDR3 has 19 residues. Trimming at V came to 1 base and at J to 4 bases, leaving 12 bases not matched to a gene. In germline, CDR1 is LGHNA, CDR2 YNFKEQ.

This sequence joins TRBV11-2 and TRBJ1-2; 8 nucleotides match TRBD1. Germline V CDR1 and CDR2: SGHAT, FQNNGV. The junction had 4 bases not matched to a gene; V was cut back by 1 base and J by 6 bases. The CDR3 is made up of 14 amino acids. CDR3 bases: TGTGCCAGCAGCTTAGGTGGACAGGGCAATGGCTACACCTTC. This sequence encodes CASSLGGQGNGYTF.

CDR3 DNA sequence: TGTGCCAGCAGCATCGACTCTTGGAACACTGAAGCTTTCTTT. Encoded protein: CASSIDSWNTEAFF. This chain uses TRBV7-8 with TRBJ1-1; D is undetermined. This CDR3 has 14 amino acids. CDR1 SGHVS and CDR2 FQNEAQ come from the germline V gene. The germline V and J ends were trimmed by 5 bases and 1 base, with 11 bases remaining between them.

This rearrangement joins TRBV7-9 to TRBJ2-7; tentatively, D is TRBD1 (8 bases). This CDR3 has 17 amino acids. With 2 bases removed from V and 4 bases from J, the gap between germline ends came to 21 bases. Germline assignment: CDR1 SEHNR and CDR2 FQNEAQ (reference sequence). The CDR3 region has the DNA TGTGCCAGCAGCTTACCTCGACAGGGGAGGGAATTGTACGAGCAGTACTTC. As protein: CASSLPRQGRELYEQYF.

V gene TRBV6-2 or TRBV6-3 combines with J gene TRBJ2-1, with D possibly TRBD2 on 5 matching bases. V was cut by 4 bases and J by 4 bases, with 11 bases left in between. This CDR3 has 14 residues. Germline V CDR1 and CDR2: MNHEY, SVGEGT. The CDR3 here is CASSFQLEYNEQFF. In nucleotides, the CDR3 is TGTGCCAGCAGTTTCCAACTAGAATACAATGAGCAGTTCTTC.